The sample holds a few counts of the clone carrying this T cell receptor (beta chain). Germline-derived CDR1 and CDR2 are SGHDT and YYEEEE. Trimming left V 0 bases short and J 0 bases short, with 14 bases between. This CDR3 comprises 17 residues. This specimen comes from a study of molecular identifiers for immune sequencing clone quantification. TCRdb analysed the PCR reads with MiXCR anew, one entry per CDR3 protein. The sample lists roughly 55,000 distinct CDR3 sequences, approximately 34% occurring once. Material for sequencing was naive CD8+ T cells from blood, with Jurkat cell RNA spiked in. The sample's subset: FACS-sorted CD8+CD4-CCR7+CD45RA+ naive T cells. This clonotype was obtained from a human donor in good health. Some libraries in this study had Jurkat cell RNA spiked in. The V gene is TRBV5-6, the J gene TRBJ2-3; D remains ambiguous. DNA of the CDR3: TGTGCCAGCAGCTTGGCCGGAATCAGATTTAGCACAGATACGCAGTATTTT. Translated: CASSLAGIRFSTDTQYF.